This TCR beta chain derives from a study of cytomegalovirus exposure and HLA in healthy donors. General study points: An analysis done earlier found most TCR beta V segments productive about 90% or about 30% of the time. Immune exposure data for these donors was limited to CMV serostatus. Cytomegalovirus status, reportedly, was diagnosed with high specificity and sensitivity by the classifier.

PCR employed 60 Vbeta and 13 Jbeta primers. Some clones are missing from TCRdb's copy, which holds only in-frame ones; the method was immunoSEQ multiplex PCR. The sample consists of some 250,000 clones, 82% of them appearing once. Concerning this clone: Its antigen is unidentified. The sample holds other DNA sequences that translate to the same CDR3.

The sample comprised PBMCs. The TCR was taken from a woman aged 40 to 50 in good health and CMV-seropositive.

The chain's CDR3 is CAWRDTSSYEQYF. The CDR3 DNA sequence: TGTGCCTGGAGAGACACCAGCTCCTACGAGCAGTACTTC. This chain joins TRBV30 and TRBJ2-7; D unresolved. This CDR3 contains 13 residues. Germline V lookup: CDR1 GTSNPN, CDR2 SVGIG (reference sequence). The V and J ends lost 3 bases and 0 bases respectively, with 9 bases between them.